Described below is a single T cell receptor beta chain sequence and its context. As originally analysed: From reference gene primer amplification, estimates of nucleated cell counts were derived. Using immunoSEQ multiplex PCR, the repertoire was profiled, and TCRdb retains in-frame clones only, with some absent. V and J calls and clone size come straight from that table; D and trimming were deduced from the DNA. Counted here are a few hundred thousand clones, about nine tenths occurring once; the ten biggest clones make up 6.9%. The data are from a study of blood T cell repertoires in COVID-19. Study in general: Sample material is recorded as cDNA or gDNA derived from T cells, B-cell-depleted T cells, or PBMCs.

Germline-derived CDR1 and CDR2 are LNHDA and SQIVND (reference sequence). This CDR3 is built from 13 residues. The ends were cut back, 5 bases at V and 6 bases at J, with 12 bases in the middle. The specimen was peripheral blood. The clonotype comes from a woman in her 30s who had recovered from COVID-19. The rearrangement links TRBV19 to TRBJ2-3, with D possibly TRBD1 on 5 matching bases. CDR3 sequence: CASSPSRVDTQYF. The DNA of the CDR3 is TGTGCCAGTAGTCCCTCCAGGGTCGATACGCAGTATTTT. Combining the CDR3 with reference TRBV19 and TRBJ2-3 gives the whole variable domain DGGITQSPKYLFRKEGQNVTLSCEQNLNHDAMYWYRQDPGQGLRLIYYSQIVNDFQKGDIAEGYSVSREKKESFPLTVTSAQKNPTAFYLCASSPSRVDTQYFGPGTRLTVL.